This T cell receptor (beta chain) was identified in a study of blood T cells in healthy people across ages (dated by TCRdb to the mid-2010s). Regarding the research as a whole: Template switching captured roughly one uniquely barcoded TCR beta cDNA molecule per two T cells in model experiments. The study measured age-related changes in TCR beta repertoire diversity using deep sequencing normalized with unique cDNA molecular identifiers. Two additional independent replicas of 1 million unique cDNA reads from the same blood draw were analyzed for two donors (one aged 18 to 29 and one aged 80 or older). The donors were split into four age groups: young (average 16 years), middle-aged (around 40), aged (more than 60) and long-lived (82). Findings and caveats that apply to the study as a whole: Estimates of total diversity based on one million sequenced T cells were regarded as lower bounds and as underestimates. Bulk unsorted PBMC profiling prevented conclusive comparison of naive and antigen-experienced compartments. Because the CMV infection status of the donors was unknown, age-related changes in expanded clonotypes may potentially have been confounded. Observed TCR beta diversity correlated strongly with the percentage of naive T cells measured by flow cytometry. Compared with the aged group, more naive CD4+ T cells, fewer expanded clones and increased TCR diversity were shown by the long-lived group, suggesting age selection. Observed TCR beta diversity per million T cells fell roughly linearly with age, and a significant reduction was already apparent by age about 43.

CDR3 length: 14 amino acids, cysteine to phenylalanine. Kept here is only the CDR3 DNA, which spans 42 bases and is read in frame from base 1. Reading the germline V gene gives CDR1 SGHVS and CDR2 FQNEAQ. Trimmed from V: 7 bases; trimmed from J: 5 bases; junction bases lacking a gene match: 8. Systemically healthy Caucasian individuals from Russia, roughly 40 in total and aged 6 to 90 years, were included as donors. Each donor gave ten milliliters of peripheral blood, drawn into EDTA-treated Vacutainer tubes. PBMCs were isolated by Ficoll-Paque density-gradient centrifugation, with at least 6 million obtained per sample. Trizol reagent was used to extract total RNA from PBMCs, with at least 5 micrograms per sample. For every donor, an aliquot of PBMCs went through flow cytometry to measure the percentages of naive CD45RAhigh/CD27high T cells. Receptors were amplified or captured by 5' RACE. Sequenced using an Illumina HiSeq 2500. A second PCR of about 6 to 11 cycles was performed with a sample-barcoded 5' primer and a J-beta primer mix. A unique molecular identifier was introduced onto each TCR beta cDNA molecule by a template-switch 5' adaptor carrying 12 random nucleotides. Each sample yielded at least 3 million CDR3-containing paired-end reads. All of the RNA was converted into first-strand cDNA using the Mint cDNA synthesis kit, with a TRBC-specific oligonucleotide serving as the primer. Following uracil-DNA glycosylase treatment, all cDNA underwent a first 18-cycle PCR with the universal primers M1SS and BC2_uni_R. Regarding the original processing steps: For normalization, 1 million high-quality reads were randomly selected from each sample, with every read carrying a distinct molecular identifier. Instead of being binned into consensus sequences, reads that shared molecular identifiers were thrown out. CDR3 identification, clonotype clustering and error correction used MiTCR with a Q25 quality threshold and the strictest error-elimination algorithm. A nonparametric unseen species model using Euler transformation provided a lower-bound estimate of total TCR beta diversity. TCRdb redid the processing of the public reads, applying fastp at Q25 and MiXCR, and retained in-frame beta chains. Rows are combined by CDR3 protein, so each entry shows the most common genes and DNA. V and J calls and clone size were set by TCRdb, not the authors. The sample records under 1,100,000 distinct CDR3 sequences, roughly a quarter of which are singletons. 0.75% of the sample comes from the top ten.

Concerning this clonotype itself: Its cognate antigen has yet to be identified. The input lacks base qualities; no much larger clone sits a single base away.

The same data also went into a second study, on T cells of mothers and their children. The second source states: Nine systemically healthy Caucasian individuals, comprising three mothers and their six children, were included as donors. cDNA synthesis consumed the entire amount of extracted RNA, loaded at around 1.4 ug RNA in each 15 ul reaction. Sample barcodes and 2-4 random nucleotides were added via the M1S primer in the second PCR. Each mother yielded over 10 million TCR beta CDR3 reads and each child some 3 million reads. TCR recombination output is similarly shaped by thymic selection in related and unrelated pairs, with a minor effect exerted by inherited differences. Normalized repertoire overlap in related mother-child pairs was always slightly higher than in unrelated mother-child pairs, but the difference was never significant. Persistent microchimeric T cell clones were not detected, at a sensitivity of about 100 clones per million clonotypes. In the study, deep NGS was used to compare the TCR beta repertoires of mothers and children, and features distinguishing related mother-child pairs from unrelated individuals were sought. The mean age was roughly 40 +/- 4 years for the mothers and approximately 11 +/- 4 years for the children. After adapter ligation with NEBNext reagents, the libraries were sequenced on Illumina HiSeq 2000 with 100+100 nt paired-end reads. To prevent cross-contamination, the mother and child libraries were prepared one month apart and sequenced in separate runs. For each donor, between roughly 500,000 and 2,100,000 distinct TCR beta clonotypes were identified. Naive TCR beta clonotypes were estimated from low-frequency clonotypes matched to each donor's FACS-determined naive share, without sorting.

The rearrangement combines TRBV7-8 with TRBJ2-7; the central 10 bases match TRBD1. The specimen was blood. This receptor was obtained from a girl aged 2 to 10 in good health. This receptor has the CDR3 CASTTDRGSDEQYF. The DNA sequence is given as TGTGCCAGCACCACGGACAGGGGGAGCGACGAGCAGTACTTC.